Listed here are 25 T cell receptor beta chains from one sample, sequenced in a study of blood T cell repertoires in COVID-19. Only in-frame clones appear in the TCRdb table, and some are missing; sequencing was by immunoSEQ multiplex PCR. The sample lists about 160,000 clones; around nine tenths were seen once. The source material was peripheral blood. The receptors stem from a woman in her 70s with COVID-19, enrolled during active disease.

This rearrangement joins TRBV12-3 or TRBV12-4 to TRBJ2-4; D not resolved. Trimming left V 11 bases short and J 5 bases short, with 13 bases between. This CDR3 has 12 amino acids. The CDR3 coding sequence is TGTGCCCTAGTGGCGGCGGAAAACATTCAGTACTTC. Translating gives CALVAAENIQYF.

This clone was detected only once. Other DNA sequences within the sample encode an identical CDR3. The rearrangement uses TRBV9 and TRBJ1-2; 9 bases map to TRBD1. The CDR3 length is 14 residues. V lost 3 bases, J lost 4 bases, and 4 bases stayed unmatched. CDR1 and CDR2 (germline): SGDLS, YYNGEE. The CDR3 sequence is CASSAQTGGYGYTF. The CDR3, as DNA: TGTGCCAGCAGCGCCCAGACAGGGGGCTATGGCTACACCTTC.

CDR3 bases: TGTGCCAGTTCGCCCTCGAGGGCTAGCAATCAGCCCCAGCATTTT. Amino acids: CASSPSRASNQPQHF. J is TRBJ1-5 and V is TRBV2; D gene ambiguous. The CDR3 has 15 residues. The V end lost 9 bases, the J end lost 0 bases, and 15 bases lay between the germline ends. The germline CDR1 and CDR2 sequences are SNHLY and FYNNEI.

The V gene is TRBV5-4, the J gene TRBJ2-1; no clear D gene. The CDR3 runs to 15 residues. The V gene lost 0 bases and the J gene lost 10 bases, with 17 bases spanning the gap. Germline-derived CDR1 and CDR2 are SGHNT and YYREEE (reference sequence). The CDR3 DNA reads as TGTGCCAGCAGCTTGGCGGGTGGCTTGGCTCGGGAGCAGTTCTTC. Its protein product is CASSLAGGLAREQFF.

Only a few counts were recorded for this clone. The chain recombines TRBV10-3 with TRBJ2-3; 11 bases are shared with TRBD2. The CDR3 is made up of 15 amino acids. Germline CDR1 is ENHRY and CDR2 is SYGVKD. The trim removed 6 bases at V and 1 base at J, leaving 3 bases unmatched. In DNA, the CDR3 is TGTGCCATCAGGGAGGGACTAGCGGGCACAGATACGCAGTATTTT. Translating gives CAIREGLAGTDTQYF.

This chain connects TRBV6-5 to TRBJ1-6, with TRBD1 as a possible D gene (5 bases). V was cut by 8 bases and J by 9 bases, with 14 bases left in between. CDR3 length equals 13 residues. Germline CDR1 MNHEY, CDR2 SVGAGI. Here the CDR3 DNA reads TGTGCCAGCTCCAGGGTTGTAAGTTCACCCCTCCACTTT. It encodes CASSRVVSSPLHF.

The chain has TRBV5-1 and TRBJ2-1, with a weak D call TRBD2 (6 bases). The CDR3 spans 15 residues. CDR1 is SGHRS, CDR2 YFSETQ, per germline. V shed 0 bases and J shed 7 bases, with 14 bases lying between them. The CDR3 spells CASSLAGVGANEQFF. The CDR3 nucleotides are TGCGCCAGCAGCTTGGCGGGGGTTGGTGCGAATGAGCAGTTCTTC.

This clone was recorded once. This rearrangement joins TRBV28 to TRBJ1-2; the match to TRBD1 covers 7 bases. With V trimmed by 3 bases and J by 4 bases, 5 bases remained unmatched. Germline CDR1 reads MDHEN; CDR2 reads SYDVKM. The CDR3 runs to 14 residues. CDR3 bases: TGTGCCAGCAGTTTTGAACAGGGGACCTATGGCTACACCTTC. Its protein product is CASSFEQGTYGYTF.

The gene calls are TRBV10-3 and TRBJ1-5; possible D gene TRBD1, 6 bases. CDR1 is ENHRY and CDR2 is SYGVKD in the germline V gene. V dropped 7 bases and J dropped 8 bases, with 15 bases sitting between them. The CDR3 has 13 amino acids. Written as DNA, the CDR3 is TGTGCCATCACCGAGTCTAGGGACAAGCCCCAGCATTTT. It specifies CAITESRDKPQHF.

The chain combines TRBV7-9 with TRBJ1-3; D might be TRBD1 (6 bases). The CDR3 runs to 13 residues. Germline V gene data show CDR1 as SEHNR and CDR2 as FQNEAQ (reference sequence). Trimming took 11 bases from V and 5 from J, leaving 16 bases between them. The CDR3 DNA is TGTGCCGGACGATCAGGGGCGAGAAACACCATATATTTT. Its translation: CAGRSGARNTIYF.

This clone has a single count. This chain joins TRBV5-1 and TRBJ1-2; 9 nucleotides align to TRBD1. CDR3 length equals 13 residues. The germline CDR1 and CDR2 sequences are SGHRS and YFSETQ. After removal of 4 bases from V and 5 bases from J, the junction contained 3 bases not matched to a gene. The CDR3 bases are TGCGCCAGCAGCCCCGACAGGGGGTATGGCTACACCTTC. It encodes CASSPDRGYGYTF.

The rearrangement joins TRBV5-6 to TRBJ2-7, with a possible D match to TRBD1 (6 bases). The ends were cut back, 3 bases at V and 2 bases at J, with 18 bases in the middle. Germline CDR1 SGHDT, CDR2 YYEEEE. The CDR3 extends over 16 amino acids. CDR3 sequence reads: CASSSGHREMAYEQYF. The CDR3 bases are TGTGCCAGCAGCTCAGGACACAGGGAAATGGCCTACGAGCAGTACTTC.

Of note for this clone: At the DNA level, this CDR3 is encoded by other sequences in the same sample as well. The V call is TRBV28, the J call TRBJ1-5, with no clear D. CDR3 length equals 12 residues. Germline loops: CDR1 MDHEN, CDR2 SYDVKM. V gave up 3 bases and J gave up 5 bases, with 5 bases separating them. The CDR3 region has the DNA TGTGCCAGCAGTTTCGGTTATCAGCCCCAGCATTTT. Translation: CASSFGYQPQHF.

This clone occurred a few times. J is TRBJ1-1 and V is TRBV5-6; maybe TRBD1 (5 bases). CDR1 and CDR2 from the germline V gene are SGHDT and YYEEEE. CDR3 length: 12 residues. The germline V and J ends were trimmed by 7 bases and 9 bases, with 16 bases remaining between them. CDR3 amino acids: CASSVGARQAFF. The CDR3 DNA reads TGTGCCAGCTCGGTAGGGGCACGGCAAGCTTTCTTT. The full variable domain, its missing parts supplied by reference TRBV5-6 and TRBJ1-1, is DAGVTQSPTHLIKTRGQQVTLRCSPKSGHDTVSWYQQALGQGPQFIFQYYEEEERQRGNFPDRFSGHQFPNYSSELNVNALLLGDSALYLCASSVGARQAFFGQGTRLTVV.

The chain is built from TRBV2 and TRBJ1-3; possibly TRBD1 for D (6 bases). The CDR3 contains 18 residues. V was shortened by 0 bases and J by 5 bases, with 20 bases between the two germline ends. Germline lookup yields CDR1 SNHLY and CDR2 FYNNEI. CDR3 DNA: TGTGCCAGCAGTGAAGCCCGACCGAATACGGACAGTCGAAACACCATATATTTT. Its protein is CASSEARPNTDSRNTIYF.

A few counts support this clone. The chain carries TRBV18 and TRBJ1-6; 8 bases are shared with TRBD1. This CDR3 has 15 amino acids. CDR1 and CDR2 (germline): KGHSH, LQKENI. Unmatched junction bases numbered 4, after V lost 2 bases and J lost 7 bases. The DNA for the CDR3 is TGTGCCAGCTCACCAGACAGGGGATTCAATTCACCCCTCCACTTT. Residues: CASSPDRGFNSPLHF.

The genes are TRBV5-1 and TRBJ1-4; 11 bases fit TRBD1. Trimming removed 4 bases from V and 8 bases from J; junction bases left unmatched: 7. CDR1 is SGHRS and CDR2 is YFSETQ in the germline V gene. There are 15 residues in the CDR3. The CDR3 spells CASSLTGTGGEKLFF. The CDR3, as DNA: TGCGCCAGCAGCCTAACCGGGACAGGGGGAGAAAAACTGTTTTTT.

The rearrangement links TRBV18 to TRBJ2-7; 16 bases are shared with TRBD2. This CDR3 contains 20 residues. Unmatched junction bases numbered 11, after V lost 3 bases and J lost 0 bases. Germline CDR1 and CDR2: KGHSH and LQKENI. The CDR3 spells CASSPKPGTSGGASSYEQYF. CDR3 coding DNA: TGTGCCAGCTCACCGAAACCCGGGACTAGCGGGGGGGCCAGCTCCTACGAGCAGTACTTC.

The chain is built from TRBV7-7 and TRBJ1-2; D is possibly TRBD1 (6 bases). CDR1 is SSHAT and CDR2 is FNYEAQ in the germline V gene (reference sequence). The CDR3 totals 14 residues. V dropped 5 bases and J dropped 6 bases, with 16 bases sitting between them. The CDR3: CASSGAFGGHGYTF. CDR3 in DNA: TGTGCCAGCAGCGGGGCGTTTGGGGGCCATGGCTACACCTTC.

This clone was counted only a few times. CDR3 residues: CASKPPGPTGELFF. The DNA for the CDR3 is TGTGCCAGTAAGCCTCCGGGTCCAACCGGGGAGCTGTTTTTT. V gene TRBV19 combines with J gene TRBJ2-2; D ambiguous. Per the germline V gene, CDR1 is LNHDA and CDR2 is SQIVND (reference sequence). There are 14 residues in the CDR3. Trimming stripped 7 bases from V and 5 bases from J, with 14 bases between. The full variable domain, completed using reference TRBV19 and TRBJ2-2, is DGGITQSPKYLFRKEGQNVTLSCEQNLNHDAMYWYRQDPGQGLRLIYYSQIVNDFQKGDIAEGYSVSREKKESFPLTVTSAQKNPTAFYLCASKPPGPTGELFFGEGSRLTVL.

The chain carries TRBV30 and TRBJ1-2, with TRBD1 identical over 9 bases. Germline V CDR1 and CDR2: GTSNPN, SVGIG (reference sequence). With V trimmed by 2 bases and J by 7 bases, 5 bases remained unmatched. This CDR3 is built from 13 residues. The CDR3 spells CAWSRDRVGGYTF. CDR3 bases: TGTGCCTGGAGTCGGGACAGGGTAGGTGGCTACACCTTC.

The V call is TRBV5-1, the J call TRBJ2-1; D is possibly TRBD2 (5 bases). The CDR3 contains 13 residues. Germline-derived CDR1 and CDR2 are SGHRS and YFSETQ. Trimming took 2 bases from V and 3 from J, leaving 6 bases between them. The CDR3 coding sequence is TGCGCCAGCAGCTTTGGACTCTACAATGAGCAGTTCTTC. This encodes CASSFGLYNEQFF.

The CDR3 is CASSLAAFGEQYF. The CDR3, as DNA: TGCGCCAGCAGCTTGGCCGCGTTTGGCGAGCAGTACTTC. The V and J genes are TRBV5-1 and TRBJ2-7; D remains unclear. Germline V CDR1 and CDR2: SGHRS, YFSETQ. V was cut by 0 bases and J by 6 bases, with 10 bases left in between. This CDR3 has 13 amino acids.

This clone was found once. The chain has TRBV18 and TRBJ1-1; perhaps TRBD1 as D (5 bases). Trimming removed 2 bases at V and 1 base at J, with 8 bases between. The V gene's germline CDR1 is KGHSH and CDR2 LQKENI. This CDR3 is 14 amino acids long. The CDR3, as DNA: TGTGCCAGCTCACCAGTCAGGGAGAACACTGAAGCTTTCTTT. Protein product: CASSPVRENTEAFF.

CDR3 bases: TGTGCCACCCTACCGACGGGGCTAGCGGGGGCTAACACCGGGGAGCTGTTTTTT. Protein product: CATLPTGLAGANTGELFF. The chain links TRBV2 to TRBJ2-2, with 10 bases that match TRBD2. Germline V gives CDR1 SNHLY, CDR2 FYNNEI. The J segment lost 2 bases and the V segment lost 10 bases, leaving 16 bases of the junction unmatched. This CDR3 is 18 amino acids long.